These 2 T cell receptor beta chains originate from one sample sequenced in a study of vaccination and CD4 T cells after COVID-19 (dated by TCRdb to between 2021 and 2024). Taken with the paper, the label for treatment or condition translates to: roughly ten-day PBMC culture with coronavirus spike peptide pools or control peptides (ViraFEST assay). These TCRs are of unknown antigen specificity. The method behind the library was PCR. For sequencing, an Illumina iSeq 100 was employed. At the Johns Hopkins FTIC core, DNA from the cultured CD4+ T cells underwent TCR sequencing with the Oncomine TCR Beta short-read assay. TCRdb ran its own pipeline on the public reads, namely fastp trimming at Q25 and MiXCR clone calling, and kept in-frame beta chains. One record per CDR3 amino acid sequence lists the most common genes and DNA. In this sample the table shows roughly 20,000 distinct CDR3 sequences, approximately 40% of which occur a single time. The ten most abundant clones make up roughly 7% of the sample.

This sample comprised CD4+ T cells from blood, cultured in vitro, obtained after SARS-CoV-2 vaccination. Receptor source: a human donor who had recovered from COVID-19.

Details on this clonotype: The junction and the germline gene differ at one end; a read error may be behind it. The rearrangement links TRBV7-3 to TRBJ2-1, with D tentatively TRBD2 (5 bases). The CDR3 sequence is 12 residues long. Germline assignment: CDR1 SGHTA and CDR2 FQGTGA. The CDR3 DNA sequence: TGCGCCAGCAGTCCCCAACTAGGAGAGCAGTTCTTC. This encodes CASSPQLGEQFF.

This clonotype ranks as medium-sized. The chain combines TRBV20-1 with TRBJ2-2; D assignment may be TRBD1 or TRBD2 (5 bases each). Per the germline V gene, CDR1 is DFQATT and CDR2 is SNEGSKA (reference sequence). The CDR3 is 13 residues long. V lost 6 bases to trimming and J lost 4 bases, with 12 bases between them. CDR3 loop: CSAWDRSTGELFF. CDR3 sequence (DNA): TGCAGTGCATGGGACCGATCCACCGGGGAGCTGTTTTTT.